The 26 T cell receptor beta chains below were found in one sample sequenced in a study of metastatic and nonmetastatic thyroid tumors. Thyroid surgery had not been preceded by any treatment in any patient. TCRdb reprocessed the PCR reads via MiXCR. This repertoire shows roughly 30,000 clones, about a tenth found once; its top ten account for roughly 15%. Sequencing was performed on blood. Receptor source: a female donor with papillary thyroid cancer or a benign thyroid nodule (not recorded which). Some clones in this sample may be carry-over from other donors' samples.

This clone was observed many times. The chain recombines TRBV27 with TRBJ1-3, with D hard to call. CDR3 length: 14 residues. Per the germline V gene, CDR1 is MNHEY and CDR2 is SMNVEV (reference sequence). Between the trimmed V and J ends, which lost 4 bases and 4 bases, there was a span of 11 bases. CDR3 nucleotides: TGTGCCAGCAGTTCACCGGGCCTCGGAAACACCATATATTTT. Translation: CASSSPGLGNTIYF.

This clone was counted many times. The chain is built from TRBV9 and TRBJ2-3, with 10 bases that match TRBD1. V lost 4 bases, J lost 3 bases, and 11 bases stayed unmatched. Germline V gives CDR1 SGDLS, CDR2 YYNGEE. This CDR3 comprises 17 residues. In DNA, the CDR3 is TGTGCCAGCAGCCAGAGGCCTGGGGACAGGGGAACAGATACGCAGTATTTT. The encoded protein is CASSQRPGDRGTDTQYF.

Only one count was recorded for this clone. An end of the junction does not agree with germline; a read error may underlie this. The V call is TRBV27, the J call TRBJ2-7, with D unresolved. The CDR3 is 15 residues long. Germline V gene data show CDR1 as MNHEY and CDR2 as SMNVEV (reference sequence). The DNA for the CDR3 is TGTGCCAGCAGGTTATCCCTACAGATCTCCTACGAGCAGTACTTC. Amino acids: CASRLSLQISYEQYF.

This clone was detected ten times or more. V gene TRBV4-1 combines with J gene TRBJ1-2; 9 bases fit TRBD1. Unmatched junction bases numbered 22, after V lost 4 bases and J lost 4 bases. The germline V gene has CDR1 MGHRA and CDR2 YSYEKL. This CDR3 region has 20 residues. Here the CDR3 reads CASSPNTAGQGVRDVYGYTF. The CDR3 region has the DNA TGCGCCAGCAGCCCAAATACGGCGGGACAGGGAGTTCGAGACGTCTATGGCTACACCTTC.

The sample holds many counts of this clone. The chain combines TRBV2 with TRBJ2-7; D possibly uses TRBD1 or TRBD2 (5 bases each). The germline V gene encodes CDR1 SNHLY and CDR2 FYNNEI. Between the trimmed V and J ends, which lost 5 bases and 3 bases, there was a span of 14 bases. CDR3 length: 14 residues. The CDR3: CASSPGTALYEQYF. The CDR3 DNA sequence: TGTGCCAGCAGTCCCGGGACGGCTCTCTACGAGCAGTACTTC.

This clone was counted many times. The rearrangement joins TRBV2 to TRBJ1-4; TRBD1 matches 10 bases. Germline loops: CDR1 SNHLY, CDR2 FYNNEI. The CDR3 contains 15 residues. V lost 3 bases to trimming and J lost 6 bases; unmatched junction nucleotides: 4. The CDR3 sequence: CASSDIGTGDEKLFF. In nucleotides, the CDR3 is TGTGCCAGCAGTGACATCGGGACAGGGGATGAAAAACTGTTTTTT.

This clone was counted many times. The CDR3 spells CASSYRQGYYGYTF. The CDR3 region has the DNA TGTGCCAGCAGTTACCGACAGGGGTACTATGGCTACACCTTC. This chain links TRBV6-5 with TRBJ1-2, with TRBD1 matching 8 bases. J lost 3 bases, V lost 2 bases, and 2 bases had no gene match. Per germline, CDR1 MNHEY and CDR2 SVGAGI. The CDR3 runs 14 residues.

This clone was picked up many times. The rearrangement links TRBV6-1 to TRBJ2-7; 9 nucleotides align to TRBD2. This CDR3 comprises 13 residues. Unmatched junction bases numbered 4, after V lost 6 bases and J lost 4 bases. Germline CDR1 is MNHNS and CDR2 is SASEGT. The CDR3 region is CASRSGRKYEQYF. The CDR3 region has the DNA TGTGCCAGCAGGAGCGGGAGGAAGTACGAGCAGTACTTC.

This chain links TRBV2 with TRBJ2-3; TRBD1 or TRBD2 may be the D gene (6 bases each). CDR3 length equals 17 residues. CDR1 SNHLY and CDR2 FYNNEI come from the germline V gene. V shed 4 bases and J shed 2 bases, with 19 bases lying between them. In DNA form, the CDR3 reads TGTGCCAGCAGTGCGGGGGCACCCTCCACTAACACAGATACGCAGTATTTT. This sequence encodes CASSAGAPSTNTDTQYF.

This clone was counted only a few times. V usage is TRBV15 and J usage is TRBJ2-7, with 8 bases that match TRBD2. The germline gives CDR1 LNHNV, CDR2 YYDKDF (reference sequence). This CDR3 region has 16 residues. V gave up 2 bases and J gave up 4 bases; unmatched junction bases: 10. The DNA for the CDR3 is TGTGCCACCAGCAGACCTGACGGGAGGGCTCCATACGAGCAGTACTTC. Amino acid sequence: CATSRPDGRAPYEQYF.

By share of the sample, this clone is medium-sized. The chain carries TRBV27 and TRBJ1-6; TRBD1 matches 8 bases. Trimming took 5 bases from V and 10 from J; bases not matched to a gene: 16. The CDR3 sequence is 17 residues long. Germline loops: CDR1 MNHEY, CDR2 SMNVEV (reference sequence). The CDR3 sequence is CASSLLFPGQGGSPLHF. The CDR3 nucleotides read TGTGCCAGCAGTCTCCTTTTTCCCGGACAGGGAGGATCACCCCTCCACTTT.

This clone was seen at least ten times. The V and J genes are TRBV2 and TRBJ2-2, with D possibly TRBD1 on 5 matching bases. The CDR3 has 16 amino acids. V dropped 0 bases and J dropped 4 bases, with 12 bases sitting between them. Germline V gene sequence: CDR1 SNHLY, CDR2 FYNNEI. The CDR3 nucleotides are TGTGCCAGCAGTGAAGCGCCTGACAGAAGCACCGGGGAGCTGTTTTTT. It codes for CASSEAPDRSTGELFF.

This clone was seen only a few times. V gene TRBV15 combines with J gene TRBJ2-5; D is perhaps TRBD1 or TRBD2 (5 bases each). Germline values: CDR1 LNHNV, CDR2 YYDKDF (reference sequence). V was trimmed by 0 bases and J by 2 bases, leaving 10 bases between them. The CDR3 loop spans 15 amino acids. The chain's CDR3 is CATSRDRGAQETQYF. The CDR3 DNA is TGTGCCACCAGCAGAGATCGAGGGGCTCAAGAGACCCAGTACTTC.

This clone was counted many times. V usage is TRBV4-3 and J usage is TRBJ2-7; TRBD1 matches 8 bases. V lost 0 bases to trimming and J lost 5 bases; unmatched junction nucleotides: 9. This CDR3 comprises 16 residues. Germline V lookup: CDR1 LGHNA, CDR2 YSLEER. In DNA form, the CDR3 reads TGCGCCAGCAGCCAAGAGCAGGGGGCCGGTATCCACGAGCAGTACTTC. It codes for CASSQEQGAGIHEQYF.

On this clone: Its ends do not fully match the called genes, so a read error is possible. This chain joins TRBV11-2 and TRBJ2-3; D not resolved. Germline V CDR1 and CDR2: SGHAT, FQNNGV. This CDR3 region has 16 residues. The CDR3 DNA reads TGTGCCAGCAGCCCTTTAGGTTACAGCTTCACATATACGCAGTATTTT. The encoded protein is CASSPLGYSFTYTQYF.

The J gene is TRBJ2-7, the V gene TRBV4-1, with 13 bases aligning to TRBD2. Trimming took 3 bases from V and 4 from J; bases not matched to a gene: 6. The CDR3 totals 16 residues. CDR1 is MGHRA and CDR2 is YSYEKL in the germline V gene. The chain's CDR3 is CASSHGRTSGGYEQYF. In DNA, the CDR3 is TGCGCCAGCAGCCATGGTAGGACTAGCGGGGGATACGAGCAGTACTTC.

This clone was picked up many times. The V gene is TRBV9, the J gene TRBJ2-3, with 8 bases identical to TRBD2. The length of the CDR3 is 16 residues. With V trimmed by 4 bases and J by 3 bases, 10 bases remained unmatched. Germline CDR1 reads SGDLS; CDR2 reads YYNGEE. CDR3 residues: CASSPLLAGGTDTQYF. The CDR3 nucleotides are TGTGCCAGCAGCCCGCTACTCGCGGGAGGAACAGATACGCAGTATTTT. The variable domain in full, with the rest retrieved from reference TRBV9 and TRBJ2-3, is DSGVTQTPKHLITATGQRVTLRCSPRSGDLSVYWYQQSLDQGLQFLIQYYNGEERAKGNILERFSAQQFPDLHSELNLSSLELGDSALYFCASSPLLAGGTDTQYFGPGTRLTVL.

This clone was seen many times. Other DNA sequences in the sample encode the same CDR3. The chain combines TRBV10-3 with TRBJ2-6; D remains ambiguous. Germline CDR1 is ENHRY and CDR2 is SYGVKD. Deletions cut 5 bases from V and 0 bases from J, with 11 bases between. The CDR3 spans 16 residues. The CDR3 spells CAISRDKSSGANVLTF. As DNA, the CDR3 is TGTGCCATCAGTCGCGACAAGAGCTCTGGGGCCAACGTCCTGACTTTC.

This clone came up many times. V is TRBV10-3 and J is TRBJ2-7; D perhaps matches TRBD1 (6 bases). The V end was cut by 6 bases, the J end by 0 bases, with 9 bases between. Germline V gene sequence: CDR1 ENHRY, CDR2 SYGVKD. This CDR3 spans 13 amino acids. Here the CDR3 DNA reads TGTGCCATCAGCCGGGACAACTCCTACGAGCAGTACTTC. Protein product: CAISRDNSYEQYF.

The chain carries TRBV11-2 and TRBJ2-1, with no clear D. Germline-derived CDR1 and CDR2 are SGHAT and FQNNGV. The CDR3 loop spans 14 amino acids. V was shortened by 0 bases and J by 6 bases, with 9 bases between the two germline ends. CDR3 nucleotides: TGTGCCAGCAGCTTAGATTGGCAGTCCAATGAGCAGTTCTTC. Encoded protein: CASSLDWQSNEQFF.

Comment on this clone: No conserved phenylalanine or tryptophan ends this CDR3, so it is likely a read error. This chain's CDR3 is CASSLAGTWNYEQYL. The CDR3 region has the DNA TGCGCCAGCAGCTTGGCCGGGACCTGGAACTACGAGCAGTACCTC. The rearrangement links TRBV5-1 to TRBJ2-7; the D gene could be TRBD1 or TRBD2 (5 bases each). V lost 0 bases and J 3 bases, leaving 13 bases between the germline ends. The CDR3 extends over 15 amino acids. Germline V gene lookup returns CDR1 SGHRS and CDR2 YFSETQ.

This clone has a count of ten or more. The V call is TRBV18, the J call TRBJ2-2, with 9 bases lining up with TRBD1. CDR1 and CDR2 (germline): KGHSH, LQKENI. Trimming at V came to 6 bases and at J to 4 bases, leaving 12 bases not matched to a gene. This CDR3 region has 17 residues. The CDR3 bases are TGTGCCAGCTCTACCCGCGTGACGACAGGGGGCACCGGGGAGCTGTTTTTT. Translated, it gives CASSTRVTTGGTGELFF.

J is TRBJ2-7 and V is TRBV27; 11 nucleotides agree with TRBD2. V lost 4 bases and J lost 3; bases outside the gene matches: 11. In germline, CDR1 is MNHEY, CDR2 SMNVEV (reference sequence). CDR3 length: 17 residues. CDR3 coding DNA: TGTGCCAGCAGTTCTCCCTCGACTAGCGGGAACCTCTACGAGCAGTACTTC. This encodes CASSSPSTSGNLYEQYF.

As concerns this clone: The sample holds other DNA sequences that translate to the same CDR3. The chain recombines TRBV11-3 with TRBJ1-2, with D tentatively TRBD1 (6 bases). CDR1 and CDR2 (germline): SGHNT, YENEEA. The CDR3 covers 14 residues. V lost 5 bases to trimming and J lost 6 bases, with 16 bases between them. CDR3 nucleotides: TGTGCCAGCAGCCTCGAGGGGGGACGAGATGGCTACACCTTC. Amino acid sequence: CASSLEGGRDGYTF.

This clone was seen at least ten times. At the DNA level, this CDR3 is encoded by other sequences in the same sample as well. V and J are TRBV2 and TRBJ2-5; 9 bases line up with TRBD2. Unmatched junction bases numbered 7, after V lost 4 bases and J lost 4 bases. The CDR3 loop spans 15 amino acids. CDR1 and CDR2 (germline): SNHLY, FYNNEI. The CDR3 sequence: CASSGGAGGGETQYF. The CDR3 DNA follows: TGTGCCAGCAGTGGAGGAGCGGGAGGTGGAGAGACCCAGTACTTC.

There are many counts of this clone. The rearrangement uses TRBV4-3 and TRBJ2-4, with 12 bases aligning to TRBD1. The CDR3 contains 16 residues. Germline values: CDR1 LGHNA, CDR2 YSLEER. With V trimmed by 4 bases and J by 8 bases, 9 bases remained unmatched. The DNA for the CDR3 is TGCGCCAGCAGCCGAGAATTGGGACAGGGGGCAGACATTCAGTACTTC. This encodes CASSRELGQGADIQYF.